The 32 T cell receptor beta chains reported below all come from one sample, sequenced in a study of Graves' ophthalmopathy and Graves' hyperthyroidism. CDR3 regions of TCR beta were amplified from RNA transcripts. The authors performed first-round RT-PCR with HTBI primers and then a second-round multiplex PCR. TCRdb re-called the multiplex PCR reads with MiXCR, one entry per CDR3 protein. In the table there are hundreds of thousands of distinct CDR3 sequences, approximately 15% of which are singletons. Sequenced sample: peripheral blood. These receptors originate from a woman between 18 and 29 years old with stable Graves' hyperthyroidism.

This clonotype appeared many times. V usage is TRBV12-3 or TRBV12-4 and J usage is TRBJ1-5; possibly TRBD1 for D (5 bases). V gave up 3 bases and J gave up 5 bases, with 11 bases separating them. The CDR3 is 14 residues long. The CDR3 sequence: CASSFSGIDQPQHF. The CDR3 DNA sequence: TGTGCCAGCAGTTTTTCAGGGATCGATCAGCCCCAGCATTTT.

This clonotype was recorded at least ten times. V is TRBV27 and J is TRBJ1-2; no definite D call. This CDR3 region has 11 residues. Trimming shortened V by 6 bases and J by 2 bases, and 4 bases separated the two germline ends. Germline V gives CDR1 MNHEY, CDR2 SMNVEV (reference sequence). In DNA, the CDR3 is TGTGCCAGCAGGTACAACTATGGCTACACCTTC. It translates to CASRYNYGYTF.

This clonotype was counted many times. The CDR3 nucleotides read TGTGCCAGCAGCTCCGGGACAGGTCTAGCGCCCCAGCATTTT. Translation: CASSSGTGLAPQHF. The chain has TRBV7-9 and TRBJ1-5, with 8 positions matching TRBD1. CDR1 and CDR2 from the germline V gene are SEHNR and FQNEAQ (reference sequence). The CDR3 has 14 residues. V lost 4 bases, J lost 9 bases, and 8 bases stayed unmatched.

This clonotype was counted many times. This CDR3 is CASSPPVGLGYTF. In DNA form, the CDR3 reads TGTGCCAGCAGCCCCCCCGTGGGCCTTGGCTACACCTTC. The genes are TRBV7-8 and TRBJ1-2; D is unclear. This CDR3 is built from 13 residues. With 5 bases removed from V and 7 bases from J, the gap between germline ends came to 14 bases. Germline lookup yields CDR1 SGHVS and CDR2 FQNEAQ.

J is TRBJ1-2 and V is TRBV4-1; D gene uncertain. V lost 0 bases and J lost 1, with 9 bases in between. Germline CDR1 and CDR2: MGHRA and YSYEKL. The CDR3 consists of 15 residues. CDR3 sequence (DNA): TGCGCCAGCAGCCAAGAGGTGACATATAACTATGGCTACACCTTC. This gives the protein CASSQEVTYNYGYTF.

This clonotype was detected many times. This chain connects TRBV7-2 to TRBJ2-7; D is undetermined. V was cut by 2 bases and J by 3 bases, with 11 bases left in between. Germline V gene lookup returns CDR1 SGHTA and CDR2 FQGNSA. This CDR3 contains 14 residues. The CDR3 nucleotides are TGTGCCAGCAGCTTATTCGGTGTCGGCTACGAGCAGTACTTC. It specifies CASSLFGVGYEQYF.

As DNA, the CDR3 is TGCGCCAGCAGCCAAGATAAAACAGAGACGGGCTATGGCTACACCTTC. Amino acids: CASSQDKTETGYGYTF. This chain links TRBV4-1 with TRBJ1-2; D remains unclear. CDR1 is MGHRA, CDR2 YSYEKL, per germline. The CDR3 runs to 16 residues. The V end lost 0 bases, the J end lost 4 bases, and 15 bases lay between the germline ends.

In its sample, this clonotype was seen many times. The rearrangement joins TRBV5-1 to TRBJ2-7, with 7 bases lining up with TRBD1. This CDR3 contains 14 residues. After removal of 0 bases from V and 7 bases from J, the junction contained 7 bases not matched to a gene. From germline, CDR1 is SGHRS and CDR2 YFSETQ. The CDR3 DNA follows: TGCGCCAGCAGCTTGGACAGGGGAACGGGGGAGCAGTACTTC. Its protein is CASSLDRGTGEQYF.

This clonotype came up many times. V is TRBV6-5 and J is TRBJ1-1, with 8 bases fitting TRBD1. Trimming took 4 bases from V and 4 from J; bases not matched to a gene: 11. Germline lookup yields CDR1 MNHEY and CDR2 SVGAGI. The CDR3 runs 16 residues. The CDR3 region is CASSLGQEVRSTEAFF. CDR3 nucleotide sequence: TGTGCCAGCAGTTTGGGACAGGAGGTAAGAAGCACTGAAGCTTTCTTT.

At least ten counts were recorded for this clonotype. The genes are TRBV20-1 and TRBJ1-2, with 10 bases lining up with TRBD1. The CDR3 sequence is 15 residues long. The V gene end was trimmed by 1 base and the J gene end by 7 bases; junction bases not matched to a gene: 9. Germline lookup yields CDR1 DFQATT and CDR2 SNEGSKA (reference sequence). Here the CDR3 DNA reads TGCAGTGCTAGAGTGGAGGACAGGGGGAAAACTGGCTACACCTTC. Amino acids: CSARVEDRGKTGYTF.

This chain connects TRBV28 to TRBJ2-4; 7 bases map to TRBD1. The CDR3 extends over 13 amino acids. After removal of 3 bases from V and 6 bases from J, the junction contained 2 bases not matched to a gene. In germline, CDR1 is MDHEN, CDR2 SYDVKM. The CDR3 DNA is TGTGCCAGCAGTTTGAACAGGGGAAACATTCAGTACTTC. The encoded protein is CASSLNRGNIQYF.

This clonotype was seen ten or more times. The V call is TRBV28, the J call TRBJ2-3, with TRBD2 identical over 9 bases. This CDR3 has 16 residues. CDR1 and CDR2 (germline): MDHEN, SYDVKM. J was trimmed by 2 bases and V by 7 bases; bases with no gene match: 10. The chain's CDR3 is CASTLEAGGYTDTQYF. CDR3 bases: TGTGCCAGCACCCTCGAAGCGGGGGGCTACACAGATACGCAGTATTTT.

In this sample, this clonotype turned up many times. The chain has TRBV12-3 or TRBV12-4 and TRBJ1-1; D gene ambiguous. V was shortened by 3 bases and J by 4 bases, with 21 bases between the two germline ends. The CDR3 has 17 residues. CDR3 sequence: CASSFNWPTGLSTEAFF. The CDR3 DNA follows: TGTGCCAGCAGTTTCAACTGGCCAACGGGTCTTAGCACTGAAGCTTTCTTT.

The chain is built from TRBV6-1 and TRBJ1-1, with 7 bases fitting TRBD1. V lost 8 bases, J lost 8 bases, and 17 bases stayed unmatched. Looked up from germline, CDR1 is MNHNS and CDR2 is SASEGT. The CDR3 runs 15 residues. The DNA for the CDR3 is TGTGCCAGCGGTCTGTCAGGGGGTACGGGCACCGAAGCTTTCTTT. Its translation: CASGLSGGTGTEAFF.

Many counts were recorded for this clonotype. V gene TRBV27 combines with J gene TRBJ2-3, with 7 bases that match TRBD2. The junction had 6 bases not matched to a gene; V was cut back by 3 bases and J by 6 bases. The CDR3 is 14 residues long. From germline, CDR1 is MNHEY and CDR2 SMNVEV (reference sequence). The DNA for the CDR3 is TGTGCCAGCAGTTTCGGGGGGACGAAGGATACGCAGTATTTT. It is translated as CASSFGGTKDTQYF.

The chain employs TRBV7-9 and TRBJ2-7; D is perhaps TRBD1 or TRBD2 (6 bases each). The CDR3 is 15 residues long. Trimming cost V 5 bases and J 2 bases, with 16 bases left between them. Germline loops: CDR1 SEHNR, CDR2 FQNEAQ (reference sequence). The CDR3 DNA reads as TGTGCCAGCAGCCCCCGTCCAAGGGGGGCCTACGAGCAGTACTTC. This codes for CASSPRPRGAYEQYF. Drawing the rest from reference TRBV7-9 and TRBJ2-7, the complete variable domain is DTGVSQNPRHKITKRGQNVTFRCDPISEHNRLYWYRQTLGQGPEFLTYFQNEAQLEKSRLLSDRFSAERPKGSFSTLEIQRTEQGDSAMYLCASSPRPRGAYEQYFGPGTRLTVT.

Ten or more counts support this clonotype. The chain links TRBV20-1 to TRBJ2-7; D possibly corresponds to TRBD2 (6 bases). The V gene lost 2 bases and the J gene lost 6 bases, with 20 bases spanning the gap. The length of the CDR3 is 15 residues. Germline V CDR1 and CDR2: DFQATT, SNEGSKA (reference sequence). The CDR3: CSARKAGGGNSEQYF. The CDR3 DNA reads as TGCAGTGCTAGAAAGGCTGGGGGAGGAAATAGCGAGCAGTACTTC.

This clonotype was counted many times. V and J are TRBV15 and TRBJ1-6, with 11 nucleotides matching TRBD1. The germline CDR1 and CDR2 sequences are LNHNV and YYDKDF (reference sequence). There are 16 residues in the CDR3. The J segment lost 9 bases and the V segment lost 1 base, leaving 5 bases of the junction unmatched. The CDR3 is CATSRVSGTGGSPLHF. The CDR3 DNA reads as TGTGCCACCAGCAGAGTGTCCGGGACAGGGGGTTCACCCCTCCACTTT. Supplemented by reference TRBV15 and TRBJ1-6, the full variable domain reads DAMVIQNPRYQVTQFGKPVTLSCSQTLNHNVMYWYQQKSSQAPKLLFHYYDKDFNNEADTPDNFQSRRPNTSFCFLDIRSPGLGDTAMYLCATSRVSGTGGSPLHFGNGTRLTVT.

There are many counts of this clonotype. The V gene is TRBV27, the J gene TRBJ1-1; the D is unclear. Trimming took off 5 bases at V and 5 bases at J, with 15 bases between the two ends. There are 14 residues in the CDR3. Germline values: CDR1 MNHEY, CDR2 SMNVEV (reference sequence). CDR3 sequence reads: CASSRNPIWTEAFF. Here the CDR3 DNA reads TGTGCCAGCAGTAGGAATCCGATTTGGACTGAAGCTTTCTTT.

The chain links TRBV5-4 to TRBJ2-7, with no clear D. Germline V lookup: CDR1 SGHNT, CDR2 YYREEE (reference sequence). The CDR3 runs to 12 residues. The V gene lost 2 bases and the J gene lost 1 base, with 4 bases spanning the gap. This CDR3 is CASSFKSYEQYF. CDR3 sequence (DNA): TGTGCCAGCAGCTTTAAATCCTACGAGCAGTACTTC. Full variable domain (rest looked up from reference TRBV5-4 and TRBJ2-7): ETGVTQSPTHLIKTRGQQVTLRCSSQSGHNTVSWYQQALGQGPQFIFQYYREEENGRGNFPPRFSGLQFPNYSSELNVNALELDDSALYLCASSFKSYEQYFGPGTRLTVT.

The V gene is TRBV6-1, the J gene TRBJ2-7; 11 nucleotides line up with TRBD1. The CDR3 length is 14 residues. J gave up 5 bases and V 3 bases, and 3 bases lay outside the gene matches. The germline V gene encodes CDR1 MNHNS and CDR2 SASEGT. The CDR3 bases are TGTGCCAGCAGTGACTGGACAGGGGGCCACGAGCAGTACTTC. It is translated as CASSDWTGGHEQYF.

In this sample, this clonotype turned up many times. J is TRBJ1-5 and V is TRBV5-1; D is unclear. V was cut by 5 bases and J by 6 bases, with 15 bases left in between. CDR1 SGHRS and CDR2 YFSETQ come from the germline V gene. This CDR3 is 14 amino acids long. CDR3 coding DNA: TGCGCCAGCAGAAATGGGGAGAAGGTTCAGCCCCAGCATTTT. It translates to CASRNGEKVQPQHF. The variable domain in full, completed from reference TRBV5-1 and TRBJ1-5, reads KAGVTQTPRYLIKTRGQQVTLSCSPISGHRSVSWYQQTPGQGLQFLFEYFSETQRNKGNFPGRFSGRQFSNSRSEMNVSTLELGDSALYLCASRNGEKVQPQHFGDGTRLSIL.

Details on this clonotype: The junction differs from germline at one of its ends, possibly a read error. The rearrangement links TRBV2 to TRBJ1-2, with 8 bases matching TRBD1. CDR3 length: 12 amino acids. The germline V gene encodes CDR1 SNHLY and CDR2 FYNNEI. CDR3 region: CASRQGNYDYTF. The CDR3 DNA follows: TGTGCCAGCCGACAGGGGAACTATGACTACACCTTC.

The table lists this clonotype with a few counts. One base away lies a much larger clone, so this may be a sequencing read error. The chain couples TRBV6-2 or TRBV6-3 to TRBJ2-7; maybe TRBD1 (6 bases). CDR3 length equals 13 residues. Germline-derived CDR1 and CDR2 are MNHEY and SVGEGT. The CDR3 sequence: CASSTPQGYEQCF. DNA for the CDR3: TGTGCCAGCAGTACCCCTCAGGGGTACGAGCAGTGCTTC.

V gene TRBV6-2 or TRBV6-3 combines with J gene TRBJ2-7; D is uncertain. Trimming pared 2 bases from V and 2 bases from J, leaving 7 bases between. The CDR3 has 13 amino acids. Germline V gene sequence: CDR1 MNHEY, CDR2 SVGEGT. This CDR3 reads CASSYQQAYEQYF. The CDR3 nucleotides read TGTGCCAGCAGTTACCAACAAGCCTACGAGCAGTACTTC.

The sample holds a few counts of this clonotype. The V and J genes are TRBV18 and TRBJ2-5; the D gene could be TRBD1 or TRBD2 (6 bases each). Trimming stripped 3 bases from V and 1 base from J, with 15 bases between. The CDR3 spans 16 residues. The germline CDR1 and CDR2 sequences are KGHSH and LQKENI. The CDR3 DNA reads TGTGCCAGCTCACCCTCACCCGGAGGGGGCCAAGAGACCCAGTACTTC. Translated: CASSPSPGGGQETQYF.

This chain connects TRBV3-1 to TRBJ1-2; D ambiguous. Germline loops: CDR1 LGHDT, CDR2 YNNKEL (reference sequence). The CDR3 runs to 15 residues. Trimming stripped 2 bases from V and 7 bases from J, with 17 bases between. In DNA form, the CDR3 reads TGTGCCAGCAGCCAATGGGCCGGGTGGGTCTCTGGCTACACCTTC. Its protein product is CASSQWAGWVSGYTF.

The chain combines TRBV29-1 with TRBJ1-1; TRBD1 agrees at 11 bases. Germline values: CDR1 SQVTM, CDR2 ANQGSEA. Trimming at V came to 4 bases and at J to 1 base, leaving 2 bases not matched to a gene. The CDR3 is 14 amino acids. The CDR3 DNA follows: TGCAGCGTTGCCGGGACAGGGGGGAACACTGAAGCTTTCTTT. Translating it yields CSVAGTGGNTEAFF. Full variable domain (outside the CDR3, taken from reference TRBV29-1 and TRBJ1-1): SAVISQKPSRDICQRGTSLTIQCQVDSQVTMMFWYRQQPGQSLTLIATANQGSEATYESGFVIDKFPISRPNLTFSTLTVSNMSPEDSSIYLCSVAGTGGNTEAFFGQGTRLTVV.

This clonotype has ten or more counts. The rearrangement uses TRBV19 and TRBJ1-1; D is unclear. V was shortened by 7 bases and J by 7 bases, with 19 bases between the two germline ends. This CDR3 has 14 residues. CDR1 is LNHDA and CDR2 is SQIVND in the germline V gene (reference sequence). CDR3 in amino acids: CASTDNAREVEAFF. The CDR3 nucleotides are TGTGCCAGTACGGATAACGCGAGGGAGGTTGAAGCTTTCTTT.

This clonotype has ten or more counts. This sequence joins TRBV7-2 and TRBJ1-1; D gene ambiguous. The CDR3 length is 15 residues. V lost 2 bases and J lost 1, with 11 bases in between. CDR1 SGHTA and CDR2 FQGNSA come from the germline V gene. CDR3 sequence: CASSLQSGRNTEAFF. The CDR3 region has the DNA TGTGCCAGCAGCTTACAGTCCGGCCGGAACACTGAAGCTTTCTTT.

This sequence joins TRBV19 and TRBJ2-7, with D possibly matching TRBD1 (6 bases). Germline CDR1 LNHDA, CDR2 SQIVND (reference sequence). The CDR3 loop spans 15 amino acids. Trimming stripped 6 bases from V and 1 base from J, with 16 bases between. The CDR3, as DNA: TGTGCCAGTAGCTCCGGCAGGGGCGGGTCCTACGAGCAGTACTTC. Translated: CASSSGRGGSYEQYF.

The rearrangement links TRBV28 to TRBJ2-5, with a tentative D call TRBD1 (6 bases). The CDR3 contains 12 residues. The germline V gene encodes CDR1 MDHEN and CDR2 SYDVKM. The V and J ends lost 7 bases and 2 bases respectively, with 8 bases between them. This chain's CDR3 is CASKDRQETQYF. The DNA for the CDR3 is TGTGCCAGCAAGGACAGACAAGAGACCCAGTACTTC.